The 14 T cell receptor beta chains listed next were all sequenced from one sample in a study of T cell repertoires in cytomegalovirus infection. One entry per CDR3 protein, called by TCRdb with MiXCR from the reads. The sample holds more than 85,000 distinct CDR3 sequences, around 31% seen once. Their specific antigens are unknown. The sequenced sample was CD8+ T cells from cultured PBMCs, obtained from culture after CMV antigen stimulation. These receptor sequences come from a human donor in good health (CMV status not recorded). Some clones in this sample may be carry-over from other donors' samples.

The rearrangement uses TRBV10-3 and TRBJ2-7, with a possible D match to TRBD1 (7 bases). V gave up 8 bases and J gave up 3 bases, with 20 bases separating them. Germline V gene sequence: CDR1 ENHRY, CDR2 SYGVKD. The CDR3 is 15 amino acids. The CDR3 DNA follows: TGTGCCATCCTGCCGACAGGGAAGGACTACTACGAGCAGTACTTC. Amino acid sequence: CAILPTGKDYYEQYF.

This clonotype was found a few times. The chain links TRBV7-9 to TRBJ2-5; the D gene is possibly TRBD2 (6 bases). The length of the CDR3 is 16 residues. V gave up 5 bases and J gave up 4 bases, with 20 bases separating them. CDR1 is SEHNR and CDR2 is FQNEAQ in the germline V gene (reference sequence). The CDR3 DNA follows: TGTGCCAGCAGCAACCCGGGGCTAGCGCGGGGAGAGACCCAGTACTTC. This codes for CASSNPGLARGETQYF.

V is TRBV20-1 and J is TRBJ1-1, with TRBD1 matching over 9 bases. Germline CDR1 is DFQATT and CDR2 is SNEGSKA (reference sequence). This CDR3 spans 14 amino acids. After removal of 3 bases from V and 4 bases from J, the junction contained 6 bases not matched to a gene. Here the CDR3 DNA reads TGCAGTGCTAGGAGGGACAGGGCGGGCACTGAAGCTTTCTTT. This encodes CSARRDRAGTEAFF.

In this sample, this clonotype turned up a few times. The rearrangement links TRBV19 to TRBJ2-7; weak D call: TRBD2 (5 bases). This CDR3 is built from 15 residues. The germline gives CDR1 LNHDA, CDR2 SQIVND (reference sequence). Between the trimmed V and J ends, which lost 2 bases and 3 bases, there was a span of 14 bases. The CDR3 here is CASSITGDRVYEQYF. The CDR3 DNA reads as TGTGCCAGTAGTATAACCGGGGATCGGGTCTACGAGCAGTACTTC.

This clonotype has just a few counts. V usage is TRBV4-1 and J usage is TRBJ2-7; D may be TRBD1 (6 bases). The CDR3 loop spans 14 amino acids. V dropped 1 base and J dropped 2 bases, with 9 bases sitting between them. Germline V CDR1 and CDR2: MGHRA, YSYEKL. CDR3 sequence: CASSQVQGPYEQYF. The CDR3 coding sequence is TGCGCCAGCAGCCAAGTCCAGGGGCCCTACGAGCAGTACTTC.

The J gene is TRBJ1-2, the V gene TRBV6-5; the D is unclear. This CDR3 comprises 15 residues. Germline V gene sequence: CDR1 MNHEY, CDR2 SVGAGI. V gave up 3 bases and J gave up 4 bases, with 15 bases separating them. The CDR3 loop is CASSYKESGFYGYTF. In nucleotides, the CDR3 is TGTGCCAGCAGTTATAAGGAGTCGGGATTCTATGGCTACACCTTC.

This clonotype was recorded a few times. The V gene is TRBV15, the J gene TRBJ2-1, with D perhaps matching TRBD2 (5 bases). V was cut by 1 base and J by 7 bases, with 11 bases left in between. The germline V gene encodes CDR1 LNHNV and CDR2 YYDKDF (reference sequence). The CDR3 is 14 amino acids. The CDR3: CATSRVTRENEQFF. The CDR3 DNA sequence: TGTGCCACCAGCAGAGTCACTAGGGAGAATGAGCAGTTCTTC.

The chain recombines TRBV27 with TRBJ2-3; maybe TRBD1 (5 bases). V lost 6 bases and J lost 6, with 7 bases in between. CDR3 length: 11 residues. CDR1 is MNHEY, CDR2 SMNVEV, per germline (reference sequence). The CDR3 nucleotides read TGTGCCAGCAGATACAGGGATACGCAGTATTTT. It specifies CASRYRDTQYF.

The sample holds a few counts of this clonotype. CDR3 loop: CASSMGTNTEAFF. The CDR3 coding sequence is TGTGCCAGTAGTATGGGCACGAACACTGAAGCTTTCTTT. This chain connects TRBV19 to TRBJ1-1, with D hard to call. V was clipped by 3 bases and J by 1 base, with 6 bases between them. This CDR3 has 13 residues. Per the germline V gene, CDR1 is LNHDA and CDR2 is SQIVND (reference sequence).

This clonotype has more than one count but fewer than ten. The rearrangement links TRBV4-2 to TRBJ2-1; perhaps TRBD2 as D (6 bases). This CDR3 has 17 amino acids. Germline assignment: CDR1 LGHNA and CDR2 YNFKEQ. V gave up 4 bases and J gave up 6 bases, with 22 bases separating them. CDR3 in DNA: TGTGCCAGCAGCCCCATGGACCGGACTAACAAGGGCAATGAGCAGTTCTTC. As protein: CASSPMDRTNKGNEQFF.

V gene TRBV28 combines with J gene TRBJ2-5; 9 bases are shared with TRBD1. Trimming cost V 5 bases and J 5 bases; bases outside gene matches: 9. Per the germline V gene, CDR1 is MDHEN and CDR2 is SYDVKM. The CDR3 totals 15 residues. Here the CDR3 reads CASSVDRGFVETQYF. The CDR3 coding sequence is TGTGCCAGCAGTGTCGACAGGGGGTTCGTGGAGACCCAGTACTTC.

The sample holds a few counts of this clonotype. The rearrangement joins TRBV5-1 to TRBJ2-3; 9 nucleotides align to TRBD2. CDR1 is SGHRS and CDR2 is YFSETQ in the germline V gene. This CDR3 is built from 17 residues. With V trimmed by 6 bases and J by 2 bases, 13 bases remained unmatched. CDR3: CASTGAGGLLLTDTQYF. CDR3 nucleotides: TGCGCCAGCACGGGAGCGGGGGGCCTTCTACTCACAGATACGCAGTATTTT.

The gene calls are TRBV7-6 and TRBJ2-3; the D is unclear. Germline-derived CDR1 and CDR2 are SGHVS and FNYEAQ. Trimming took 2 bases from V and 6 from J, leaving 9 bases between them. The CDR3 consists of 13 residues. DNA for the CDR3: TGTGCCAGCAGCTTAATCCCTCGGGATACGCAGTATTTT. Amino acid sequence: CASSLIPRDTQYF.

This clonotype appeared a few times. The CDR3 protein is CASSLTTQETQYF. The CDR3 bases are TGTGCCAGCAGCTTGACGACCCAAGAGACCCAGTACTTC. This sequence joins TRBV4-2 and TRBJ2-5, with D uncertain. The V end lost 5 bases, the J end lost 1 base, and 8 bases lay between the germline ends. The CDR3 covers 13 residues. From germline, CDR1 is LGHNA and CDR2 YNFKEQ.